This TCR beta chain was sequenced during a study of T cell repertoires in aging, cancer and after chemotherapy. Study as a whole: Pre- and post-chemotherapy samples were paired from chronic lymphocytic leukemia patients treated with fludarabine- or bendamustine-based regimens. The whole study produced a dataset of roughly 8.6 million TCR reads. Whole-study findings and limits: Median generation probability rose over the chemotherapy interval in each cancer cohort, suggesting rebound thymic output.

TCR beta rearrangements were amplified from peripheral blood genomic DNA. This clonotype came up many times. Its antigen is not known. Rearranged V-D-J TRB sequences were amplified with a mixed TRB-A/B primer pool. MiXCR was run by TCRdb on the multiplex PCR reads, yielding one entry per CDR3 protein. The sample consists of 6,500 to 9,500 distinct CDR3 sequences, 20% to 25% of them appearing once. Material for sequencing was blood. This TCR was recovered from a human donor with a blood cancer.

The chain's CDR3 is CAWSVGGPNTEAFF. CDR3 DNA: TGTGCCTGGAGTGTCGGCGGGCCGAACACTGAAGCTTTCTTT. This rearrangement joins TRBV30 to TRBJ1-1, with D uncertain. There are 14 residues in the CDR3. CDR1 and CDR2 (germline): GTSNPN, SVGIG (reference sequence). Trimming removed 0 bases at V and 1 base at J, with 9 bases between.